The clone carrying this T cell receptor (beta chain) was observed a handful of times. Its antigen is unidentified. The sample originates from a study of Graves' ophthalmopathy and Graves' hyperthyroidism. Study-level results: Ophthalmopathy progression was predicted with 55% to 71% sensitivity and roughly 79% specificity. Blood shared most expanded thyroid clonotypes above 0.001 frequency.

CDR1 and CDR2 (germline): DFQATT, SNEGSKA (reference sequence). CDR3 length equals 12 residues. The V end lost 3 bases, the J end lost 4 bases, and 10 bases lay between the germline ends. Among the hyperthyroidism patients, all were newly diagnosed, aged 18 to 65, with under 2 months' duration. Symptoms, serum thyroxine and TRAb, thyroid ultrasound, and orbital computed tomography formed the diagnostic basis. As the template, RNA transcripts were used to amplify TCR beta CDR3 regions. First-round RT-PCR with HTBI primers preceded a second-round multiplex PCR. TCRdb re-called the multiplex PCR reads with MiXCR, one entry per CDR3 protein. Of roughly 400,000 distinct CDR3 sequences in the sample, 15% to 19% were seen once.

The clonotype was recovered from a woman aged 18-30 years with stable Graves' hyperthyroidism. Sequenced: peripheral blood. This chain connects TRBV20-1 to TRBJ2-7, with D maybe TRBD1 (6 bases). CDR3 coding DNA: TGCAGTGCTAGTTTGCAGGGGTACGAGCAGTACTTC. This translates into CSASLQGYEQYF.